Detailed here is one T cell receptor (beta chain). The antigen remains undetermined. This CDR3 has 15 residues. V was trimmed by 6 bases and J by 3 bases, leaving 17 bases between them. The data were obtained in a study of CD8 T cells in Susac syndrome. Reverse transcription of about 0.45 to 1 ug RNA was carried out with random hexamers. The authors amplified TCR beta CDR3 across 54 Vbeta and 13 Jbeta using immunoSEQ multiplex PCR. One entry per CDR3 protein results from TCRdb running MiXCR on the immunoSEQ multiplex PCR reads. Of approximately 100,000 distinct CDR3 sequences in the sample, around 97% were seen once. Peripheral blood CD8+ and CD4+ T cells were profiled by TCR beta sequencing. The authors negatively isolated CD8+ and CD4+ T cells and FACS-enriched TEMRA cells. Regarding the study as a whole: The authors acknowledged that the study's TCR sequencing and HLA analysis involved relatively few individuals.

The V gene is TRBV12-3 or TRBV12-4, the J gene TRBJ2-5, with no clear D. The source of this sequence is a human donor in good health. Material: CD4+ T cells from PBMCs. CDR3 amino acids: CASSLLDGRKETQYF. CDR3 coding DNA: TGTGCCAGCAGCCTGCTTGACGGACGAAAAGAGACCCAGTACTTC.